The 2 T cell receptor beta chains below were found in one sample sequenced in a study of radiation and T cells in renal cell carcinoma (dated by TCRdb to 2020 to 2021). The library was made by the immunoSEQ multiplex PCR assay. TCRdb carries this immuneACCESS record with in-frame sequences only. Its versions omit some clonotypes, under half of them owing to an unresolved V gene in the studies checked, with the rest unexplained. The sample table lists 60,000 to 75,000 clones, around three quarters of them with a count of one. Roughly 7.5% of the sample goes to the ten largest clones. The sample's time point label, in plain terms: blood 4 weeks post-SBRT, at nephrectomy. The sample's treatment or condition label, in plain terms: 15 Gy SBRT to primary tumor, nephrectomy 4 weeks later. Sequencing used blood, obtained from a patient whose treatment included radiotherapy and nephrectomy. These receptors were collected from a man between 60 and 70 years old with renal cell carcinoma.

The rearrangement links TRBV5-1 to TRBJ2-6, with D tentatively TRBD1 (6 bases). This CDR3 contains 15 residues. V shed 4 bases and J shed 2 bases, with 10 bases lying between them. Per the germline V gene, CDR1 is SGHRS and CDR2 is YFSETQ. CDR3 in DNA: TGCGCCAGCAGCACCAGGGGAACTGGGGCCAACGTCCTGACTTTC. It is translated as CASSTRGTGANVLTF.

The chain uses TRBV10-3 and TRBJ2-7; D may be TRBD1 (6 bases). Trimming cost V 2 bases and J 0 bases, with 14 bases left between them. Germline assignment: CDR1 ENHRY and CDR2 SYGVKD. The CDR3 runs to 16 residues. In DNA, the CDR3 is TGTGCCATCAGTGAGGCGGCATCAGGGGTCTCCTACGAGCAGTACTTC. Protein sequence: CAISEAASGVSYEQYF.